A selection of T cell receptor beta chains follows, all from one sample in a study of a mutant IDH1 vaccine in newly diagnosed glioma. The data were produced by immunoSEQ multiplex PCR, yet TCRdb's version contains in-frame clones alone and is incomplete. The sample records fewer than 35,000 clones, 80% to 85% being singletons. Their antigen targets remain unknown. The specimen comprised PBMCs, sampled from a glioma patient whose treatment included an IDH1 peptide vaccine. Every receptor here comes from a man aged 25 to 40 with glioma. The CDR3 runs from the conserved cysteine through the conserved F or W. The D gene is left open where the match is weak. Size values are once, few and many counts, or a class for expanded clones, and some rows have none.

cdr3_aa cdr3_nt v_call clone_size d_call j_call
CASRLGGKETQYF TGTGCCAGCAGGCTAGGTGGGAAAGAGACCCAGTACTTC TRBV11-2 NA NA TRBJ2-5
CASSQALTSGYSYEQYF TGCGCCAGCAGCCAAGCCCTAACTAGCGGGTATTCCTACGAGCAGTACTTC TRBV4-3 once TRBD2 TRBJ2-7
CASSLVSGVHEKLFF TGCGCCAGCAGCTTGGTGTCAGGGGTGCATGAAAAACTGTTTTTT TRBV5-1 once NA TRBJ1-4
CASSVGTGNSNQPQHF TGTGCCAGCTCAGTAGGGACAGGGAACAGCAATCAGCCCCAGCATTTT TRBV18 NA TRBD1 TRBJ1-5
CSVELPSGTQYF TGCAGCGTTGAATTGCCATCCGGCACGCAGTATTTT TRBV29-1 NA NA TRBJ2-3
CSSRLAGKTDTQYF TGCAGCTCCCGACTAGCGGGGAAAACAGATACGCAGTATTTT TRBV29-1 NA TRBD2 TRBJ2-3
CASSSTEDNIQYF TGCGCCAGCAGTTCTACAGAAGACAACATTCAGTACTTC TRBV5-1 NA NA TRBJ2-4
CASSEQWNTEAFF TGTGCCAGCAGTGAACAATGGAACACTGAAGCTTTCTTT TRBV2 NA NA TRBJ1-1
CAWSLTGTGDSPLHF TGTGCCTGGAGTCTGACCGGGACAGGGGATTCACCCCTCCACTTT TRBV30 NA TRBD1 TRBJ1-6
CASSLEAGSTDTQYF TGCGCCAGCAGCTTGGAGGCAGGGAGCACAGATACGCAGTATTTT TRBV5-1 NA NA TRBJ2-3
CASSSLTGLGSGNTIYF TGTGCCAGCAGCTCCTTAACAGGGTTAGGATCTGGAAACACCATATATTTT TRBV7-9 NA NA TRBJ1-3
CASSPEMTSGRGEQFF TGTGCCAGCAGCCCAGAGATGACTAGCGGGAGGGGTGAGCAGTTCTTC TRBV4-2 NA TRBD2 TRBJ2-1
CASSAGAPGQLFF TGTGCCAGCAGCGCCGGAGCTCCCGGCCAACTGTTTTTT TRBV9 once NA TRBJ1-4
CASSPAGLSTDTQYF TGTGCCAGCAGCCCCGCGGGACTCAGCACAGATACGCAGTATTTT TRBV7-9 NA NA TRBJ2-3
CASSSNEGLAYRNNEQFF TGTGCCAGCAGCTCTAATGAGGGGCTAGCGTACCGAAACAATGAGCAGTTCTTC TRBV11-3 NA NA TRBJ2-1
CASSVDRNTEAFF TGTGCCAGCAGCGTAGACAGGAACACTGAAGCTTTCTTT TRBV9 NA NA TRBJ1-1
CASSDSLREVSYEQYF TGTGCCAGTAGTGATAGTTTGCGGGAGGTATCCTACGAGCAGTACTTC TRBV19 NA TRBD2 TRBJ2-7
CASSPQTSSIANEQFF TGCGCCAGCAGCCCTCAGACTAGTTCAATAGCCAATGAGCAGTTCTTC TRBV5-1 NA NA TRBJ2-1
CACTRGFGETQYF TGTGCCTGCACCAGGGGATTTGGGGAGACCCAGTACTTC TRBV30 NA NA TRBJ2-5
CASSDRGGTGYTF TGTGCCAGCAGTGACAGGGGCGGGACTGGCTACACCTTC TRBV6-5 NA TRBD1 TRBJ1-2
CASSPKGLAGTNTGELFF TGTGCCAGCAGCCCCAAGGGACTAGCGGGAACGAACACCGGGGAGCTGTTTTTT TRBV7-2 NA TRBD2 TRBJ2-2
CASSDPRNAGDTQYF TGTGCCAGCAGTGATCCCCGCAACGCCGGAGATACGCAGTATTTT TRBV25-1 NA NA TRBJ2-3
CASSPQANTEAFF TGTGCCAGCTCACCCCAGGCGAACACTGAAGCTTTCTTT TRBV18 few NA TRBJ1-1
CASSQGGIDTDTQYF TGTGCCAGCAGCCAAGGGGGAATTGACACAGATACGCAGTATTTT TRBV5-8 NA NA TRBJ2-3
CASRSGTADNQPQHF TGTGCCAGCAGGTCTGGGACAGCCGACAATCAGCCCCAGCATTTT TRBV5-5 NA TRBD1 TRBJ1-5
CASSSHSGLGTNEKLFF TGTGCCAGCAGCTCACATTCGGGGCTTGGAACTAATGAAAAACTGTTTTTT TRBV5-4 NA NA TRBJ1-4
CASGTEGETQYF TGTGCCAGCGGGACGGAGGGGGAGACCCAGTACTTC TRBV2 NA NA TRBJ2-5
CASSLQGSDTQYF TGTGCCAGCAGCTTACAGGGGTCCGATACGCAGTATTTT TRBV11-2 NA NA TRBJ2-3
CASTSNSGNTIYF TGTGCCAGCACCAGTAATTCTGGAAACACCATATATTTT TRBV6-5 NA NA TRBJ1-3
CASTLGAEGEQYF TGTGCCAGTACTCTAGGGGCGGAGGGCGAGCAGTACTTC TRBV2 NA NA TRBJ2-7
CASSTGFQPTSEQYF TGCGCCAGCAGCACAGGATTCCAGCCGACTTCCGAGCAGTACTTC TRBV10-1 NA NA TRBJ2-7
CASSYSRDTEAFF TGTGCCAGCAGTTACTCTAGGGACACTGAAGCTTTCTTT TRBV27 few NA TRBJ1-1
CASSQVSQGDGNTIYF TGCGCCAGCAGCCAAGTGTCACAGGGGGACGGAAACACCATATATTTT TRBV4-1 NA TRBD1 TRBJ1-3
CASSSPSSGIYEQYF TGTGCCAGCAGCTCCCCTTCCTCTGGGATCTACGAGCAGTACTTC TRBV5-4 NA NA TRBJ2-7
CASSLPGSGGLREKLFF TGTGCCAGCAGCTTGCCCGGCTCTGGGGGGCTAAGAGAAAAACTGTTTTTT TRBV7-9 NA NA TRBJ1-4
CASSHQGRGELFF TGTGCCAGCAGTCATCAGGGGAGGGGGGAGCTGTTTTTT TRBV28 NA NA TRBJ2-2
CASRLAQTENTEAFF TGCGCCAGCAGGTTAGCCCAGACGGAGAACACTGAAGCTTTCTTT TRBV4-1 few NA TRBJ1-1
CAWSMSSGTGFSPLHF TGTGCCTGGAGTATGTCATCCGGGACAGGGTTTTCACCCCTCCACTTT TRBV30 once TRBD1 TRBJ1-6
CASSSEPGGDTEAFF TGTGCCAGCAGTTCCGAGCCGGGTGGGGACACTGAAGCTTTCTTT TRBV6-5 NA NA TRBJ1-1
CASSHGVGSGYEQYF TGTGCCAGCAGCCATGGGGTGGGTAGCGGTTACGAGCAGTACTTC TRBV7-3 few NA TRBJ2-7
CASSEVWTVHNQPQHF TGTGCCAGCAGTGAAGTGTGGACAGTACACAATCAGCCCCAGCATTTT TRBV6-1 NA NA TRBJ1-5
CASSAMAPYEQYF TGTGCCAGCAGTGCTATGGCGCCGTACGAGCAGTACTTC TRBV6-5 NA NA TRBJ2-7
CVRSCDLQPLSSGNTIYF TGTGTCAGAAGCTGTGACCTACAGCCTCTGAGCTCTGGAAACACCATATATTTT TRBV7-5 NA NA TRBJ1-3
CASSLGQGLSYEQYF TGTGCCAGCAGCTTAGGACAGGGCCTATCCTACGAGCAGTACTTC TRBV11-2 NA TRBD1 TRBJ2-7